This T cell receptor (beta chain) was documented in a study of T cell changes during pregnancy in multiple sclerosis. Sequencing was performed with immunoSEQ multiplex PCR; in TCRdb, only in-frame clones are kept and a portion is missing. The sample carries roughly 88,000 clones, 92% recorded once. CDR1 MDHEN and CDR2 SYDVKM come from the germline V gene. The CDR3 runs 14 residues. V shed 5 bases and J shed 3 bases, with 14 bases lying between them. V gene TRBV28 combines with J gene TRBJ2-7; the D gene is possibly TRBD2 (6 bases). Here the sequenced sample was peripheral blood, taken in the first trimester of pregnancy. The TCR sequence derives from a female donor with multiple sclerosis, enrolled in a pregnancy study. CDR3 loop: CASSPYGGNYEQYF. The CDR3 DNA reads TGTGCCAGCAGTCCCTACGGGGGTAACTACGAGCAGTACTTC.